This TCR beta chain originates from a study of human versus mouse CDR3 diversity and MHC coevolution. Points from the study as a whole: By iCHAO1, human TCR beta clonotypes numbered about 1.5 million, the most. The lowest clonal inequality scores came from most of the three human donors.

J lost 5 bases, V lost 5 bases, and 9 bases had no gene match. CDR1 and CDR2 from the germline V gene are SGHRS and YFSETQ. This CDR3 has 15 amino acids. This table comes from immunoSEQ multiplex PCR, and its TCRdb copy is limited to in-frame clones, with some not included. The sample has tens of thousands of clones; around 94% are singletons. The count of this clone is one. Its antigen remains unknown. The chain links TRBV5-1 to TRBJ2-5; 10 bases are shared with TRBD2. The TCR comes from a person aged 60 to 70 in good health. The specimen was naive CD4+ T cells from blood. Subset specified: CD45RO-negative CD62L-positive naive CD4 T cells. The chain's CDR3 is CASSPGGTSVETQYF. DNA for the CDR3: TGCGCCAGCAGTCCCGGTGGGACTAGCGTCGAGACCCAGTACTTC. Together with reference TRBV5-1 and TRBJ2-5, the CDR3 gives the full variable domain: KAGVTQTPRYLIKTRGQQVTLSCSPISGHRSVSWYQQTPGQGLQFLFEYFSETQRNKGNFPGRFSGRQFSNSRSEMNVSTLELGDSALYLCASSPGGTSVETQYFGPGTRLLVL.